This TCR beta chain came from a study of OX40 agonist ivuxolimab in advanced cancers. Using immunoSEQ multiplex PCR, the repertoire was profiled, and TCRdb retains in-frame clones only, with some absent. In the table there are around 100,000 clones, about 91% of which are singletons. Peripheral blood came from all dose cohorts at three timepoints. In germline, CDR1 is MDHEN, CDR2 SYDVKM. Trimming shortened V by 2 bases and J by 0 bases, and 14 bases separated the two germline ends. CDR3 size: 17 residues. Sequenced here: CD4+ or CD8+ T cells sorted from blood, sampled in a trial of the OX40 agonist ivuxolimab. V usage is TRBV28 and J usage is TRBJ2-1; a possible D gene is TRBD1 (5 bases). The clonotype comes from an adult with an advanced solid tumor such as melanoma, head and neck, liver or kidney cancer. The CDR3 region has the DNA TGTGCCAGCAGTTTAAGGGCAGGGTTGGGCTCCTACAATGAGCAGTTCTTC. Amino acid sequence: CASSLRAGLGSYNEQFF.